Shown below are 14 T cell receptor beta chains from a single sample sequenced in a study of PD-L1 blockade in urothelial cancer. Sequencing was performed with immunoSEQ multiplex PCR; in TCRdb, only in-frame clones are kept and a portion is missing. The profile shows tens of thousands of clones, 77% of them singletons. Sequenced material: PBMCs, taken around atezolizumab (anti-PD-L1) treatment. Every receptor here comes from a man aged 65-85 years with urothelial cancer.

The count of this clone is one. The chain combines TRBV6-5 with TRBJ1-1; D unresolved. Germline CDR1 reads MNHEY; CDR2 reads SVGAGI. Trimming stripped 0 bases from V and 1 base from J, with 3 bases between. The CDR3 has 13 residues. CDR3 region: CASSYSRNTEAFF. For the CDR3, the DNA is TGTGCCAGCAGTTACTCCCGGAACACTGAAGCTTTCTTT.

This clone showed up just a few times. The chain has TRBV11-1 and TRBJ1-5; the match to TRBD1 covers 11 bases. There are 14 residues in the CDR3. The V segment lost 3 bases and the J segment 5 bases; nucleotides outside the gene matches: 0. Germline V gene sequence: CDR1 SGHAT, CDR2 FQDESV (reference sequence). The CDR3 sequence: CASSLGQGDQPQHF. The CDR3 nucleotides read TGTGCCAGCAGCTTGGGACAGGGGGATCAGCCCCAGCATTTT.

This clone appeared a few times. The chain is built from TRBV5-1 and TRBJ2-5, with TRBD2 as a possible D gene (5 bases). Per germline, CDR1 SGHRS and CDR2 YFSETQ. This CDR3 has 13 residues. Trimming took 0 bases from V and 3 from J, leaving 6 bases between them. CDR3 sequence (DNA): TGCGCCAGCAGCTTGGCGGGGAAAGAGACCCAGTACTTC. Amino acid sequence: CASSLAGKETQYF.

The chain carries TRBV30 and TRBJ2-5; D is perhaps TRBD1 (5 bases). The germline CDR1 and CDR2 sequences are GTSNPN and SVGIG (reference sequence). The V end was cut by 4 bases, the J end by 2 bases, with 11 bases between. The CDR3 is 13 amino acids. The CDR3 is CAWTRTRQETQYF. The CDR3 bases are TGTGCCTGGACTCGGACACGTCAAGAGACCCAGTACTTC.

This sequence joins TRBV5-6 and TRBJ1-5, with 10 bases matching TRBD1. The CDR3 is 16 amino acids. The junction had 7 bases not matched to a gene; V was cut back by 2 bases and J by 5 bases. The germline gives CDR1 SGHDT, CDR2 YYEEEE. Here the CDR3 reads CASSFRQGALDQPQHF. CDR3 DNA: TGTGCCAGCAGCTTCCGACAGGGGGCCCTTGATCAGCCCCAGCATTTT.

The rearrangement uses TRBV4-2 and TRBJ2-6, with a possible D match to TRBD2 (6 bases). CDR3 length equals 16 residues. Trimming took 3 bases from V and 1 from J, leaving 10 bases between them. Germline V gives CDR1 LGHNA, CDR2 YNFKEQ. The CDR3 DNA is TGTGCCAGCAGCCAGGGACTGAATTCTGGGGCCAACGTCCTGACTTTC. Translating gives CASSQGLNSGANVLTF.

This clone appeared a few times. The chain uses TRBV7-8 and TRBJ2-2; D possibly corresponds to TRBD1 (6 bases). CDR3 size: 16 residues. The ends were cut back, 5 bases at V and 0 bases at J, with 13 bases in the middle. Germline-derived CDR1 and CDR2 are SGHVS and FQNEAQ. In nucleotides, the CDR3 is TGTGCCAGCAGCCGGTACAGGGTTACGAACACCGGGGAGCTGTTTTTT. Protein product: CASSRYRVTNTGELFF.

The chain recombines TRBV5-6 with TRBJ1-1; perhaps TRBD1 as D (6 bases). Trimming took 5 bases from V and 6 from J, leaving 23 bases between them. This CDR3 comprises 16 residues. Per the germline V gene, CDR1 is SGHDT and CDR2 is YYEEEE. CDR3 in amino acids: CASSRPRDTIRSEAFF. The CDR3 nucleotides are TGTGCCAGCAGTCGACCCCGGGACACCATCCGTTCTGAAGCTTTCTTT.

This CDR3 reads CASSHGTGIRNQPQHF. The CDR3 DNA follows: TGTGCCAGCAGCCATGGGACAGGGATCAGAAATCAGCCCCAGCATTTT. The chain has TRBV5-6 and TRBJ1-5; 9 bases agree with TRBD1. Per the germline V gene, CDR1 is SGHDT and CDR2 is YYEEEE. J gave up 4 bases and V 4 bases, and 9 bases lay outside the gene matches. CDR3 size: 16 residues. Combining the CDR3 with reference TRBV5-6 and TRBJ1-5 gives the whole variable domain DAGVTQSPTHLIKTRGQQVTLRCSPKSGHDTVSWYQQALGQGPQFIFQYYEEEERQRGNFPDRFSGHQFPNYSSELNVNALLLGDSALYLCASSHGTGIRNQPQHFGDGTRLSIL.

The rearrangement uses TRBV4-2 and TRBJ2-5, with no clear D. The CDR3 extends over 12 amino acids. The V gene's germline CDR1 is LGHNA and CDR2 YNFKEQ. V lost 5 bases and J lost 2, with 6 bases in between. The CDR3 is CASSVQQETQYF. The CDR3 nucleotides are TGTGCCAGCAGCGTACAACAAGAGACCCAGTACTTC.

CDR3 DNA sequence: TGTGCCAGCAGTGACGGGGGGACAGGCCACACCTTC. This gives the protein CASSDGGTGHTF. The chain carries TRBV6-4 and TRBJ1-2; 8 bases map to TRBD1. The CDR3 runs 12 residues. V lost 2 bases and J lost 12; bases outside the gene matches: 5. The germline V gene has CDR1 MRHNA and CDR2 SNTAGT.

This chain joins TRBV7-3 and TRBJ2-5; TRBD2 matches at 14 bases. Trimming at V came to 0 bases and at J to 2 bases, leaving 8 bases not matched to a gene. The V gene's germline CDR1 is SGHTA and CDR2 FQGTGA. This CDR3 is built from 19 residues. CDR3 residues: CASSLTTGTSGSSQETQYF. The CDR3, as DNA: TGTGCCAGCAGCTTAACCACCGGGACTAGCGGGAGTAGTCAAGAGACCCAGTACTTC.

The chain recombines TRBV25-1 with TRBJ1-4; 8 bases match TRBD1. The J segment lost 5 bases and the V segment lost 6 bases, leaving 8 bases of the junction unmatched. Germline CDR1 is MGHDK and CDR2 is SYGVNS. This CDR3 comprises 15 residues. This chain's CDR3 is CASSLGQGGNEKLFF. The CDR3 nucleotides read TGTGCCAGCAGCCTCGGACAGGGAGGCAATGAAAAACTGTTTTTT.

Only a few counts were recorded for this clone. The gene calls are TRBV2 and TRBJ2-7, with TRBD1 as a possible D gene (6 bases). In germline, CDR1 is SNHLY, CDR2 FYNNEI. Trimming left V 6 bases short and J 3 bases short, with 21 bases between. The CDR3 has 16 amino acids. As DNA, the CDR3 is TGTGCCAGCAGCCCCCAGGGGAAAGCTTATTACTACGAGCAGTACTTC. This encodes CASSPQGKAYYYEQYF. The full variable domain, rest sourced from reference TRBV2 and TRBJ2-7, is EPEVTQTPSHQVTQMGQEVILRCVPISNHLYFYWYRQILGQKVEFLVSFYNNEISEKSEIFDDQFSVERPDGSNFTLKIRSTKLEDSAMYFCASSPQGKAYYYEQYFGPGTRLTVT.